This T cell receptor beta chain was sequenced for a study of T cell responses to AZD1222 COVID-19 vaccine. Sequencing used immunoSEQ multiplex PCR; TCRdb keeps in-frame clones, though not all of them. Seen here are 65,000 to 85,000 clones, over 75% observed once, and the top ten hold more than 9%. This sample comprised peripheral blood, obtained 28 days after the second AZD1222 dose. The receptor's source is an adult who received the AZD1222 COVID-19 vaccine.

DNA of the CDR3: TGTGCCAGCAGCTTAGGATACAGAGGAAAGCAGTTCTTC. Its protein product is CASSLGYRGKQFF. The chain recombines TRBV11-3 with TRBJ2-1; no firm D call. Trimming cost V 1 base and J 11 bases, with 12 bases left between them. Germline V gene lookup returns CDR1 SGHNT and CDR2 YENEEA. This CDR3 region has 13 residues.